The sequence of this T cell receptor beta chain was determined in a study of cytomegalovirus exposure and HLA in healthy donors. Donors were nominally healthy when sampled, though unrecorded immune exposures were likely. Study-wide results and limits: Most TCR sequences were uncommon, yet certain public TCRs appeared in many donors.

A multiplex PCR was run with 60 Vbeta primers and 13 Jbeta primers. Libraries were prepared by immunoSEQ multiplex PCR; TCRdb keeps only in-frame clonotypes and omits some of them. The repertoire holds roughly 180,000 clones, with less than 90% as singletons. Comment on this clone: What it binds is not known.

Trimming took off 5 bases at V and 2 bases at J, with 10 bases between the two ends. Germline lookup yields CDR1 SGHAT and CDR2 FQNNGV. The CDR3 contains 13 residues. This rearrangement joins TRBV11-2 to TRBJ2-7; no reliable D call. Sequenced sample: PBMCs. The clonotype originates from a girl aged 5-17 years in good health and CMV-seropositive. CDR3 sequence: CASSPRRTYEQYF. In DNA form, the CDR3 reads TGTGCCAGCAGCCCGCGGCGTACCTACGAGCAGTACTTC.